Below, 20 T cell receptor beta chains from the same sample are listed, as sequenced in a study of blood T cell repertoires in COVID-19 (TCRdb year 2020). Libraries were prepared through the immunoSEQ multiplex PCR assay. TCRdb retrieved this table from immuneACCESS and kept in-frame rearrangements only. Not all clones are present; in checked studies, unresolved V genes account for under half, and no reason is known for the remainder. The sample yields approximately 200,000 clones; roughly 80% were counted once. The top ten clonotypes cover 6.5% to 9% of the sample. Sequenced: peripheral blood. All receptors derive from a woman aged 45-59 years with acute or convalescent COVID-19.

This clone was found a few times. J is TRBJ1-2 and V is TRBV7-2, with D maybe TRBD1 (6 bases). With 1 base removed from V and 3 bases from J, the gap between germline ends came to 12 bases. This CDR3 has 15 residues. Per germline, CDR1 SGHTA and CDR2 FQGNSA. The CDR3 region has the DNA TGTGCCAGCAGCTTAGGAGGGGGGGAGGACTATGGCTACACCTTC. It translates to CASSLGGGEDYGYTF.

This chain uses TRBV4-1 with TRBJ2-6; maybe TRBD1 (5 bases). Germline V gene sequence: CDR1 MGHRA, CDR2 YSYEKL. The V end lost 3 bases, the J end lost 4 bases, and 13 bases lay between the germline ends. The CDR3 length is 16 residues. CDR3: CASSQSTGIGANVLTF. CDR3 DNA: TGCGCCAGCAGCCAGTCTACAGGCATCGGGGCCAACGTCCTGACTTTC.

In this sample, this clone turned up once. This rearrangement joins TRBV5-1 to TRBJ2-1; no clear D gene. CDR1 and CDR2 from the germline V gene are SGHRS and YFSETQ. V shed 4 bases and J shed 6 bases, with 17 bases lying between them. The length of the CDR3 is 15 residues. CDR3 residues: CASSLGSVNFNEQFF. In DNA, the CDR3 is TGCGCCAGCAGCCTGGGCAGTGTGAATTTCAATGAGCAGTTCTTC.

This rearrangement joins TRBV3-1 (or the pseudogene TRBV3-2) to TRBJ2-1, with 10 bases lining up with TRBD2. J was trimmed by 5 bases and V by 5 bases; bases with no gene match: 6. The CDR3 runs to 15 residues. Germline CDR1 LGHDT, CDR2 YNNKEL (reference sequence). The CDR3 bases are TGTGCCAGCAGCTTAAGCGGGGGGGCCCACAATGAGCAGTTCTTC. Its translation: CASSLSGGAHNEQFF.

V gene TRBV7-9 combines with J gene TRBJ2-1; TRBD2 might be the D (6 bases). Germline lookup yields CDR1 SEHNR and CDR2 FQNEAQ (reference sequence). The length of the CDR3 is 16 residues. Trimming stripped 3 bases from V and 1 base from J, with 13 bases between. The CDR3 sequence is CASSLPRGNSYNEQFF. The CDR3 nucleotides are TGTGCCAGCAGCTTGCCTCGCGGGAATTCCTACAATGAGCAGTTCTTC.

This chain connects TRBV25-1 to TRBJ2-5; 8 bases match TRBD2. CDR1 MGHDK and CDR2 SYGVNS come from the germline V gene. V shed 2 bases and J 6 bases; nucleotides not matched to a gene: 8. The CDR3 contains 15 residues. The chain's CDR3 is CASSEGRGGLKTQYF. DNA for the CDR3: TGTGCCAGCAGTGAAGGTCGGGGGGGCTTAAAGACCCAGTACTTC.

The chain is built from TRBV30 and TRBJ1-1; maybe TRBD1 (5 bases). The length of the CDR3 is 13 residues. Trimming stripped 0 bases from V and 6 bases from J, with 11 bases between. CDR1 is GTSNPN, CDR2 SVGIG, per germline (reference sequence). The CDR3 coding sequence is TGTGCCTGGAGTGTATCCAGGGTCGCTGAAGCTTTCTTT. This gives the protein CAWSVSRVAEAFF.

The chain's CDR3 is CASRKPGLETQYF. CDR3 bases: TGTGCCAGCAGAAAACCGGGGTTGGAGACCCAGTACTTC. The chain employs TRBV11-2 and TRBJ2-5; a possible D gene is TRBD2 (5 bases). V lost 6 bases to trimming and J lost 5 bases, with 13 bases between them. Germline CDR1 is SGHAT and CDR2 is FQNNGV. This CDR3 is built from 13 residues.

The chain has TRBV19 and TRBJ2-7; possible D gene TRBD1, 5 bases. This CDR3 is built from 13 residues. V was shortened by 3 bases and J by 2 bases, with 8 bases between the two germline ends. Per the germline V gene, CDR1 is LNHDA and CDR2 is SQIVND (reference sequence). This chain's CDR3 is CASSISRAYEQYF. CDR3 DNA sequence: TGTGCCAGTAGTATTTCCAGGGCCTACGAGCAGTACTTC.

V and J are TRBV4-1 and TRBJ1-3; D remains ambiguous. Germline V gives CDR1 MGHRA, CDR2 YSYEKL. The CDR3 runs 16 residues. V lost 1 base to trimming and J lost 0 bases, with 10 bases between them. This chain's CDR3 is CASSQALHNSGNTIYF. CDR3 coding DNA: TGCGCCAGCAGCCAAGCCTTACACAACTCTGGAAACACCATATATTTT.

The chain uses TRBV24-1 and TRBJ2-2; 13 bases are shared with TRBD2. V lost 10 bases to trimming and J lost 0 bases; unmatched junction nucleotides: 4. This CDR3 comprises 16 residues. Germline V lookup: CDR1 KGHDR, CDR2 SFDVKD. The CDR3 loop is CATRTSGSSNTGELFF. CDR3 coding DNA: TGTGCCACTAGGACTAGCGGGAGCTCGAACACCGGGGAGCTGTTTTTT.

The V call is TRBV5-6, the J call TRBJ2-7; 14 bases line up with TRBD2. This CDR3 has 14 amino acids. Germline loops: CDR1 SGHDT, CDR2 YYEEEE. V was pared by 3 bases and J by 7 bases, with 3 bases of the junction left unmatched. CDR3 region: CASSSGLAGGEQYF. In DNA, the CDR3 is TGTGCCAGCAGCTCCGGACTAGCGGGAGGTGAGCAGTACTTC.

This chain connects TRBV2 to TRBJ2-4; D gene ambiguous. The CDR3 is 15 residues long. Germline V CDR1 and CDR2: SNHLY, FYNNEI. V was cut by 6 bases and J by 0 bases, with 12 bases left in between. CDR3 in DNA: TGTGCCAGCAGACGAGATACTTTAGCCAAAAACATTCAGTACTTC. This gives the protein CASRRDTLAKNIQYF.

The CDR3 protein is CARLDRSIYTF. The CDR3, as DNA: TGTGCCAGACTGGACAGGTCTATCTACACCTTC. The chain joins TRBV19 to TRBJ1-2, with 7 nucleotides matching TRBD1. The CDR3 is made up of 11 amino acids. Trimming cost V 9 bases and J 10 bases; bases outside gene matches: 8. The germline V gene has CDR1 LNHDA and CDR2 SQIVND (reference sequence).

The chain combines TRBV27 with TRBJ1-2; a possible D gene is TRBD1 (6 bases). The CDR3 is made up of 15 amino acids. Trimming pared 3 bases from V and 2 bases from J, leaving 13 bases between. The germline CDR1 and CDR2 sequences are MNHEY and SMNVEV (reference sequence). CDR3 nucleotide sequence: TGTGCCAGCAGTTTTACCGGGGGGCCCAACTATGGCTACACCTTC. This encodes CASSFTGGPNYGYTF.

This clone was detected only a few times. V and J are TRBV3-1 (or the pseudogene TRBV3-2) and TRBJ2-5; 8 positions agree with TRBD2. Trimming removed 5 bases from V and 2 bases from J; junction bases left unmatched: 10. CDR1 is LGHDT and CDR2 is YNNKEL in the germline V gene (reference sequence). The CDR3 is 16 amino acids. DNA of the CDR3: TGTGCCAGCAGCAGGGGACTAGGGGCGCGGCAAGAGACCCAGTACTTC. It is translated as CASSRGLGARQETQYF.

This clone was seen a single time. J is TRBJ1-1 and V is TRBV6-5; perhaps TRBD1 as D (5 bases). Germline V gene data show CDR1 as MNHEY and CDR2 as SVGAGI. V shed 2 bases and J shed 4 bases, with 11 bases lying between them. The CDR3 is 14 amino acids. The CDR3: CASSYGGGITEAFF. CDR3 in DNA: TGTGCCAGCAGTTACGGGGGAGGGATCACTGAAGCTTTCTTT.

This chain connects TRBV5-1 to TRBJ1-2; D is ambiguous. Trimming left V 0 bases short and J 8 bases short, with 11 bases between. CDR1 and CDR2 from the germline V gene are SGHRS and YFSETQ. The CDR3 loop spans 13 amino acids. The CDR3 DNA reads TGCGCCAGCAGCTTGGGGACGGAGGGAGGCTACACCTTC. Translated, it gives CASSLGTEGGYTF.

The chain carries TRBV7-2 and TRBJ1-2; TRBD1 agrees at 12 bases. Looked up from germline, CDR1 is SGHTA and CDR2 is FQGNSA. The CDR3 loop spans 15 amino acids. The V gene end was trimmed by 3 bases and the J gene end by 3 bases; junction bases not matched to a gene: 2. CDR3 nucleotides: TGTGCCAGCAGCTTCGGGACAGGGGGCTACTATGGCTACACCTTC. Translation: CASSFGTGGYYGYTF.

The chain joins TRBV7-6 to TRBJ2-1; TRBD2 matches at 12 bases. There are 16 residues in the CDR3. The J segment lost 6 bases and the V segment lost 5 bases, leaving 8 bases of the junction unmatched. The germline CDR1 and CDR2 sequences are SGHVS and FNYEAQ. The CDR3 coding sequence is TGTGCCAGCAGCGCTACAACTAGCGGGAGGCCCAATGAGCAGTTCTTC. Protein product: CASSATTSGRPNEQFF.